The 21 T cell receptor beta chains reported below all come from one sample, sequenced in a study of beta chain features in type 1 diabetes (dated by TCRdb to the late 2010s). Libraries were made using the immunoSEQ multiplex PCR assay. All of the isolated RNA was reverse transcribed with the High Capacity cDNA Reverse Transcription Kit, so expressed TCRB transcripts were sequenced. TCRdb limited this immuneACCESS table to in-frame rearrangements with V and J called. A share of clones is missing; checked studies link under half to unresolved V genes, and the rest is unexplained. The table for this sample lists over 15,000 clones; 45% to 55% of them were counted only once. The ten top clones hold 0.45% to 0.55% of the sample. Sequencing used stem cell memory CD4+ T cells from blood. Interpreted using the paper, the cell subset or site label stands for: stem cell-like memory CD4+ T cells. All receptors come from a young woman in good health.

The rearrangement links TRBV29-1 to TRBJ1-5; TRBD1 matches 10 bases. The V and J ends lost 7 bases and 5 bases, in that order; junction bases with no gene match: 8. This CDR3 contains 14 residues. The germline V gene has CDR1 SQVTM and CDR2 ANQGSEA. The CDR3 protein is CSARTGGSDQPQHF. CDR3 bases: TGCAGCGCTCGGACAGGGGGGTCTGATCAGCCCCAGCATTTT.

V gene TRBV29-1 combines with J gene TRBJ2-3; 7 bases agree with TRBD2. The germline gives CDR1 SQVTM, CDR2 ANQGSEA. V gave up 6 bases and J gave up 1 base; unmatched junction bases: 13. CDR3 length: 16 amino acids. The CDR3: CSVGGGRGSGTDTQYF. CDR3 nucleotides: TGCAGCGTGGGGGGAGGGCGGGGCAGCGGCACAGATACGCAGTATTTT.

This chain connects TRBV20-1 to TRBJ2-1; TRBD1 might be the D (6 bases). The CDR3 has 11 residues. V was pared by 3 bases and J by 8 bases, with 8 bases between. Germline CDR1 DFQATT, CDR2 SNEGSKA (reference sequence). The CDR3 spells CSASRGHEQFF. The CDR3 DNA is TGCAGTGCTAGCAGGGGTCATGAGCAGTTCTTC.

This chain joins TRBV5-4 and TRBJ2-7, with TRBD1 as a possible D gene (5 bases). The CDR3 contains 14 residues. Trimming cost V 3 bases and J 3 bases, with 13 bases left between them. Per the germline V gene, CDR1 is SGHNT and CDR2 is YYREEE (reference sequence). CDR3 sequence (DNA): TGTGCCAGCAGCTACACGACAGATTTCTACGAGCAGTACTTC. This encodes CASSYTTDFYEQYF. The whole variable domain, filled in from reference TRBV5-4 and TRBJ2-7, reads ETGVTQSPTHLIKTRGQQVTLRCSSQSGHNTVSWYQQALGQGPQFIFQYYREEENGRGNFPPRFSGLQFPNYSSELNVNALELDDSALYLCASSYTTDFYEQYFGPGTRLTVT.

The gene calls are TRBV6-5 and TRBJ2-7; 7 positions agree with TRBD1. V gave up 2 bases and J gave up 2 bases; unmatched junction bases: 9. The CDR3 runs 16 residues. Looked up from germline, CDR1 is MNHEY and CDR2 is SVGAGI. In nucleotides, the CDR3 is TGTGCCAGCAGTTACGTACAGGGGCCGAGGGCCTACGAGCAGTACTTC. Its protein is CASSYVQGPRAYEQYF.

The CDR3 is CASSLGLHQETQYF. Here the CDR3 DNA reads TGTGCCAGCAGCTTAGGGCTGCACCAAGAGACCCAGTACTTC. The chain uses TRBV7-2 and TRBJ2-5; D not resolved. Germline lookup yields CDR1 SGHTA and CDR2 FQGNSA. The CDR3 covers 14 residues. Trimming took off 1 base at V and 0 bases at J, with 6 bases between the two ends.

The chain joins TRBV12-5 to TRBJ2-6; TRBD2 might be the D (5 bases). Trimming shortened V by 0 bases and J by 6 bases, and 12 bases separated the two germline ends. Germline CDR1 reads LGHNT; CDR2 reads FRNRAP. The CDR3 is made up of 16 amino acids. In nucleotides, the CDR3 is TGTGCTAGTGGTTTGGTACTAGGGTCCCAGGCCAACGTCCTGACTTTC. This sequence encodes CASGLVLGSQANVLTF. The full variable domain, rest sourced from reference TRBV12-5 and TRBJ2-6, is DARVTQTPRHKVTEMGQEVTMRCQPILGHNTVFWYRQTMMQGLELLAYFRNRAPLDDSGMPKDRFSAEMPDATLATLKIQPSEPRDSAVYFCASGLVLGSQANVLTFGAGSRLTVL.

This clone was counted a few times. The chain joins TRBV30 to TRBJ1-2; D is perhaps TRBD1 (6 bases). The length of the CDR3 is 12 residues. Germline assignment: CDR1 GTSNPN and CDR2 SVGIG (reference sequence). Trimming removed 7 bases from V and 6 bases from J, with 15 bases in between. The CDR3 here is CASGGGPDGYTF. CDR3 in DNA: TGTGCCTCCGGCGGGGGGCCGGATGGCTACACCTTC.

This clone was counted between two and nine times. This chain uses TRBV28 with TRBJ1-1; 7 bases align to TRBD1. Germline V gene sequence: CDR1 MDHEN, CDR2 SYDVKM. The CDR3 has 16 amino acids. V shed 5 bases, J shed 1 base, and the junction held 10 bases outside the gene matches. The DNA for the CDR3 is TGTGCCAGCAGTCAGGGACAGCTTCCCTCGAACACTGAAGCTTTCTTT. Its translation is CASSQGQLPSNTEAFF.

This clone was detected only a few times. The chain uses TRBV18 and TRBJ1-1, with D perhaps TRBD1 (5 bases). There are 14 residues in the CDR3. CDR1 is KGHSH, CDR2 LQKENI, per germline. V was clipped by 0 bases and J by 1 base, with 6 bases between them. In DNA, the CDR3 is TGTGCCAGCTCACCACCCGGACAGAACACTGAAGCTTTCTTT. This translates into CASSPPGQNTEAFF.

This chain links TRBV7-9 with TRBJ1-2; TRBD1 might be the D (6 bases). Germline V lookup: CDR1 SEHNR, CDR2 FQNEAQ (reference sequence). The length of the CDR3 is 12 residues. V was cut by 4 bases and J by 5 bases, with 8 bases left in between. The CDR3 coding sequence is TGTGCCAGCAGCTCAGGGGTTTATGGCTACACCTTC. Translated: CASSSGVYGYTF.

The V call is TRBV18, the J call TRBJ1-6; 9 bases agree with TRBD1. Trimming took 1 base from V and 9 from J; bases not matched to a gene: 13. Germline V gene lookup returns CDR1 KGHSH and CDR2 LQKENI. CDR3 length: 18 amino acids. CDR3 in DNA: TGTGCCAGCTCACCACTTCGGACCTACGACAGGGGGGGTTCACCCCTCCACTTT. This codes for CASSPLRTYDRGGSPLHF. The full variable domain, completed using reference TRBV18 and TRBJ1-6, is NAGVMQNPRHLVRRRGQEARLRCSPMKGHSHVYWYRQLPEEGLKFMVYLQKENIIDESGMPKERFSAEFPKEGPSILRIQQVVRGDSAAYFCASSPLRTYDRGGSPLHFGNGTRLTVT.

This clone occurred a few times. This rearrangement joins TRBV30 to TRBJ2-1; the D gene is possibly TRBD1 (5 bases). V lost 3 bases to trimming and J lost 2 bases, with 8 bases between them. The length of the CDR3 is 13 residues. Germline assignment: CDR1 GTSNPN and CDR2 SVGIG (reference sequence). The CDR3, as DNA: TGTGCCTGGAGCTACAGGACCTACAATGAGCAGTTCTTC. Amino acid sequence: CAWSYRTYNEQFF.

The CDR3 protein is CASKGRLAGEPEAFF. CDR3 coding DNA: TGTGCCAGCAAAGGAAGGCTGGCAGGGGAACCTGAAGCTTTCTTT. The chain couples TRBV2 to TRBJ1-1; D perhaps matches TRBD1 (6 bases). Germline lookup yields CDR1 SNHLY and CDR2 FYNNEI. V was shortened by 7 bases and J by 6 bases, with 21 bases between the two germline ends. This CDR3 is 15 amino acids long.

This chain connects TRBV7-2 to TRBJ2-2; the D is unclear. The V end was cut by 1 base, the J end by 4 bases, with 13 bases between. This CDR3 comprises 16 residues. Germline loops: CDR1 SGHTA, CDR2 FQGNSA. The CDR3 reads CASSLDPGGSTGELFF. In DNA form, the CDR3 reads TGTGCCAGCAGCTTAGATCCTGGCGGTAGCACCGGGGAGCTGTTTTTT.

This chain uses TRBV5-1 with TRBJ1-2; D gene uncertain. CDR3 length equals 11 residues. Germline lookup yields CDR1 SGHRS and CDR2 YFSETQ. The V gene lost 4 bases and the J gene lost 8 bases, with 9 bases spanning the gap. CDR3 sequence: CASSGEKGYTF. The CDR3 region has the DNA TGCGCCAGCAGCGGAGAGAAAGGCTACACCTTC.

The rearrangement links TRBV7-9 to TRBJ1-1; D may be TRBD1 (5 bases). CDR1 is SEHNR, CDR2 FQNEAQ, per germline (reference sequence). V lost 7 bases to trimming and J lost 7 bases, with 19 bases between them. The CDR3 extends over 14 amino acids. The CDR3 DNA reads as TGTGCCAGCACCGCGGGGCAGGTAACCCGTGAAGCTTTCTTT. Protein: CASTAGQVTREAFF.

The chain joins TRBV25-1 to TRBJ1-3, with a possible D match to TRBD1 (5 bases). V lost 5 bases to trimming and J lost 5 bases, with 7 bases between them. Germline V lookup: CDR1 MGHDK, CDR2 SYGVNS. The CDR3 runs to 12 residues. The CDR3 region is CASSQGRNTIYF. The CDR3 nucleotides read TGTGCCAGCAGTCAGGGTAGAAACACCATATATTTT.

The CDR3: CASSEILAGSGETQYF. The CDR3 coding sequence is TGTGCCAGCAGTGAAATCCTAGCGGGGTCCGGGGAGACCCAGTACTTC. The chain recombines TRBV6-1 with TRBJ2-5, with TRBD2 matching over 9 bases. V dropped 2 bases and J dropped 5; count of bases not matched to a gene: 9. This CDR3 has 16 residues. Germline V gene data show CDR1 as MNHNS and CDR2 as SASEGT.

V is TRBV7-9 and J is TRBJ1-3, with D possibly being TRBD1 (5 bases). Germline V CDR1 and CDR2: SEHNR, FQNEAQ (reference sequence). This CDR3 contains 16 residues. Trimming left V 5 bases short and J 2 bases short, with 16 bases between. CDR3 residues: CASSLWRGEAGNTIYF. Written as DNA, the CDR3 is TGTGCCAGCAGCCTATGGAGGGGAGAGGCTGGAAACACCATATATTTT. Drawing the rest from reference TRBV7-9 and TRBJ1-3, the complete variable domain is DTGVSQNPRHKITKRGQNVTFRCDPISEHNRLYWYRQTLGQGPEFLTYFQNEAQLEKSRLLSDRFSAERPKGSFSTLEIQRTEQGDSAMYLCASSLWRGEAGNTIYFGEGSWLTVV.

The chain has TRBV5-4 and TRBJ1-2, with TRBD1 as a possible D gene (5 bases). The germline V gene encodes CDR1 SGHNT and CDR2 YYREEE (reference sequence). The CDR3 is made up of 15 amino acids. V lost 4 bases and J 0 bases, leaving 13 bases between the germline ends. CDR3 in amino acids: CASSPGGDSNYGYTF. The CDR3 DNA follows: TGTGCCAGCAGCCCGGGGGGGGACTCTAACTATGGCTACACCTTC. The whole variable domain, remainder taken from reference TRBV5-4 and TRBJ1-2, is ETGVTQSPTHLIKTRGQQVTLRCSSQSGHNTVSWYQQALGQGPQFIFQYYREEENGRGNFPPRFSGLQFPNYSSELNVNALELDDSALYLCASSPGGDSNYGYTFGSGTRLTVV.